The 30 T cell receptor beta chains reported below all come from one sample, sequenced in a study of glioma-infiltrating T cells after dendritic cell vaccination. Here immunoSEQ multiplex PCR was the method, and the copy in TCRdb shows in-frame clones only, minus some. Among 49,000 or so clones listed, around 86% were seen once. The sample in question was blood, obtained before dendritic cell vaccination. The source of these receptors is a human donor with glioblastoma.

This chain joins TRBV7-2 and TRBJ2-1, with unresolved D. CDR1 is SGHTA and CDR2 is FQGNSA in the germline V gene. Trimming shortened V by 1 base and J by 7 bases, and 8 bases separated the two germline ends. This CDR3 contains 13 residues. For the CDR3, the DNA is TGTGCCAGCAGCTTAGATGGTAGAAATGAGCAGTTCTTC. The encoded protein is CASSLDGRNEQFF.

The chain recombines TRBV30 with TRBJ2-7; no firm D call. The germline V gene encodes CDR1 GTSNPN and CDR2 SVGIG (reference sequence). Trimming stripped 7 bases from V and 2 bases from J, with 21 bases between. The CDR3 extends over 15 amino acids. The CDR3 DNA is TGTGCCTCAACCCCTAACTCTTTTAGCCCCTACGAGCAGTACTTC. Translated, it gives CASTPNSFSPYEQYF.

This clone was seen only once. The chain recombines TRBV4-3 with TRBJ2-7, with TRBD1 matching 10 bases. The germline V gene encodes CDR1 LGHNA and CDR2 YSLEER. After removal of 1 base from V and 7 bases from J, the junction contained 10 bases not matched to a gene. The length of the CDR3 is 16 residues. The CDR3 spells CASSQGGDRGLGEQYF. In DNA, the CDR3 is TGCGCCAGCAGCCAAGGTGGCGACAGGGGGCTGGGAGAGCAGTACTTC.

V is TRBV5-6 and J is TRBJ1-2; D gene unclear. The CDR3 totals 16 residues. V lost 3 bases, J lost 1 base, and 16 bases lay in between. CDR1 and CDR2 from the germline V gene are SGHDT and YYEEEE. The CDR3: CASSSIVTGSNYGYTF. CDR3 DNA: TGTGCCAGCAGCTCCATCGTGACGGGAAGTAACTATGGCTACACCTTC.

The genes are TRBV7-9 and TRBJ1-3, with D unclear. Between the trimmed V and J ends, which lost 1 base and 5 bases, there was a span of 9 bases. The length of the CDR3 is 14 residues. Germline CDR1 and CDR2: SEHNR and FQNEAQ (reference sequence). The DNA of the CDR3 is TGTGCCAGCAGCTTAGGAGGGTTTCGAAACACCATATATTTT. The encoded protein is CASSLGGFRNTIYF.

The J gene is TRBJ2-1, the V gene TRBV6-4; 7 nucleotides line up with TRBD1. This CDR3 has 15 amino acids. V lost 3 bases, J lost 3 bases, and 5 bases stayed unmatched. Per the germline V gene, CDR1 is MRHNA and CDR2 is SNTAGT. DNA of the CDR3: TGTGCCAGCAGTGAGGGGACAGAGTTCTACAATGAGCAGTTCTTC. Its protein product is CASSEGTEFYNEQFF.

J is TRBJ1-1 and V is TRBV30, with D possibly TRBD1 on 6 matching bases. Per germline, CDR1 GTSNPN and CDR2 SVGIG (reference sequence). This CDR3 has 16 amino acids. Deletions cut 4 bases from V and 1 base from J, with 19 bases between. The chain's CDR3 is CAWIPGGALTNTEAFF. As DNA, the CDR3 is TGTGCCTGGATCCCGGGGGGGGCCCTAACGAACACTGAAGCTTTCTTT.

This clone was picked up a small number of times. This rearrangement joins TRBV7-9 to TRBJ2-3, with 8 positions matching TRBD2. CDR3 length: 16 residues. In germline, CDR1 is SEHNR, CDR2 FQNEAQ (reference sequence). Losses at the gene ends were 2 bases for V and 4 bases for J; bases not matched to a gene: 8. DNA for the CDR3: TGTGCCAGCAGCTTAAACAGCGGGGGTCTCGCAGATACGCAGTATTTT. As protein: CASSLNSGGLADTQYF.

The genes are TRBV19 and TRBJ1-5; D is perhaps TRBD1 (6 bases). CDR3 size: 12 residues. The V gene lost 5 bases and the J gene lost 6 bases, with 8 bases spanning the gap. Per the germline V gene, CDR1 is LNHDA and CDR2 is SQIVND (reference sequence). The CDR3 here is CASSAGAQPQHF. The DNA of the CDR3 is TGTGCCAGTAGTGCGGGGGCTCAGCCCCAGCATTTT.

This chain connects TRBV7-7 to TRBJ2-7, with TRBD1 as a possible D gene (6 bases). Germline CDR1 and CDR2: SSHAT and FNYEAQ (reference sequence). V gave up 5 bases and J gave up 0 bases, with 11 bases separating them. The CDR3 runs to 14 residues. This CDR3 reads CASSPGTTSYEQYF. The CDR3 DNA reads as TGTGCCAGCAGCCCGGGGACAACCTCCTACGAGCAGTACTTC.

This chain links TRBV5-1 with TRBJ1-6; TRBD1 agrees at 10 bases. CDR1 is SGHRS and CDR2 is YFSETQ in the germline V gene. The length of the CDR3 is 15 residues. The trim removed 10 bases at V and 6 bases at J, leaving 10 bases unmatched. CDR3 sequence (DNA): TGCGCCCATGGACAGGGGGGGACGGCTAATTCACCCCTCCACTTT. Translated, it gives CAHGQGGTANSPLHF.

This clone was observed a single time. The chain links TRBV20-1 to TRBJ2-3; D not resolved. This CDR3 has 11 residues. Per the germline V gene, CDR1 is DFQATT and CDR2 is SNEGSKA (reference sequence). V was pared by 0 bases and J by 4 bases, with 2 bases between. For the CDR3, the DNA is TGCAGTGCTAGAGACTCAGATACGCAGTATTTT. It yields the protein CSARDSDTQYF.

The V call is TRBV6-6, the J call TRBJ2-7, with TRBD1 matching 7 bases. The CDR3 spans 16 residues. After removal of 2 bases from V and 3 bases from J, the junction contained 10 bases not matched to a gene. CDR1 and CDR2 (germline): MNHNY, SVGAGI (reference sequence). DNA of the CDR3: TGTGCCAGCAGTTACCCCCGACAGGGTATGGTCTACGAGCAGTACTTC. This codes for CASSYPRQGMVYEQYF.

The gene calls are TRBV4-1 and TRBJ2-3, with 15 bases fitting TRBD2. The CDR3 totals 21 residues. Trimming took 7 bases from V and 1 from J; bases not matched to a gene: 18. Germline CDR1 and CDR2: MGHRA and YSYEKL. The CDR3 protein is CASKRHIDGLAGGPGTDTQYF. In nucleotides, the CDR3 is TGCGCCAGCAAAAGACATATCGACGGACTAGCGGGGGGGCCCGGCACAGATACGCAGTATTTT.

The rearrangement links TRBV29-1 to TRBJ1-1; maybe TRBD1 (5 bases). Germline loops: CDR1 SQVTM, CDR2 ANQGSEA. The CDR3 loop spans 11 amino acids. The CDR3 nucleotides read TGCGCGGGGCAGGGGAACACTGAAGCTTTCTTT. It is translated as CAGQGNTEAFF.

The CDR3 loop reads CASSPSNEQFF. CDR3 sequence (DNA): TGCGCCAGCAGCCCTTCGAATGAGCAGTTCTTC. V is TRBV5-1 and J is TRBJ2-1; no reliable D call. CDR1 and CDR2 (germline): SGHRS, YFSETQ. V was trimmed by 4 bases and J by 7 bases, leaving 6 bases between them. The CDR3 sequence is 11 residues long.

The chain employs TRBV7-9 and TRBJ2-3; D may be TRBD1 (5 bases). This CDR3 spans 15 amino acids. Per germline, CDR1 SEHNR and CDR2 FQNEAQ (reference sequence). The germline V and J ends were trimmed by 1 base and 7 bases, with 15 bases remaining between them. CDR3 protein: CASSLEGAQANTQYF. CDR3 nucleotide sequence: TGTGCCAGCAGCTTAGAAGGGGCGCAAGCAAATACGCAGTATTTT.

The chain combines TRBV5-1 with TRBJ1-3, with unresolved D. Trimming pared 4 bases from V and 0 bases from J, leaving 11 bases between. CDR3 length equals 15 residues. Germline V gene data show CDR1 as SGHRS and CDR2 as YFSETQ. The CDR3 nucleotides read TGCGCCAGCAGCCCAACTCCCGTCTCTGGAAACACCATATATTTT. This translates into CASSPTPVSGNTIYF.

The chain recombines TRBV7-8 with TRBJ2-7; TRBD1 aligns across 8 bases. The J segment lost 5 bases and the V segment lost 6 bases, leaving 9 bases of the junction unmatched. The CDR3 runs to 14 residues. Germline assignment: CDR1 SGHVS and CDR2 FQNEAQ. CDR3 bases: TGTGCCAGCAGACCCGACAGGGGTCGCCACGAGCAGTACTTC. Amino acids: CASRPDRGRHEQYF.

The chain combines TRBV9 with TRBJ1-1; no firm D call. The CDR3 runs 14 residues. V lost 1 base and J lost 6, with 13 bases in between. The germline V gene encodes CDR1 SGDLS and CDR2 YYNGEE. The CDR3 reads CASSVYGEAAEAFF. For the CDR3, the DNA is TGTGCCAGCAGCGTATATGGGGAAGCGGCTGAAGCTTTCTTT.

The genes are TRBV7-9 and TRBJ2-1; D is possibly TRBD2 (6 bases). Trimming stripped 5 bases from V and 4 bases from J, with 15 bases between. Germline V gene data show CDR1 as SEHNR and CDR2 as FQNEAQ (reference sequence). CDR3 size: 15 residues. The CDR3 coding sequence is TGTGCCAGCAGCCCAACTAGCAGTTCGTACAATGAGCAGTTCTTC. Its protein is CASSPTSSSYNEQFF.

The chain couples TRBV7-8 to TRBJ1-5; 7 bases are a match to TRBD1. This CDR3 has 19 residues. Trimming cost V 5 bases and J 0 bases; bases outside gene matches: 16. The V gene's germline CDR1 is SGHVS and CDR2 FQNEAQ. CDR3 region: CASSPRAGTEKNSNQPQHF. CDR3 sequence (DNA): TGTGCCAGCAGCCCGAGAGCAGGGACAGAGAAAAATAGCAATCAGCCCCAGCATTTT.

This clone was seen a handful of times. The genes are TRBV5-4 and TRBJ2-1, with 8 nucleotides matching TRBD1. The length of the CDR3 is 14 residues. Trimming removed 2 bases from V and 6 bases from J; junction bases left unmatched: 4. Per germline, CDR1 SGHNT and CDR2 YYREEE (reference sequence). CDR3 in DNA: TGTGCCAGCAGCTTCGGACAGGGCTCCAATGAGCAGTTCTTC. Amino acid sequence: CASSFGQGSNEQFF.

The chain joins TRBV29-1 to TRBJ2-7; tentatively, D is TRBD1 (6 bases). The germline V gene encodes CDR1 SQVTM and CDR2 ANQGSEA. The ends were cut back, 3 bases at V and 0 bases at J, with 12 bases in the middle. This CDR3 spans 14 amino acids. The CDR3 protein is CSVEQQGSSYEQYF. In DNA form, the CDR3 reads TGCAGCGTTGAGCAGCAGGGGAGCTCCTACGAGCAGTACTTC.

V is TRBV5-1 and J is TRBJ2-1; possible D gene TRBD2, 6 bases. Germline V CDR1 and CDR2: SGHRS, YFSETQ. This CDR3 has 17 amino acids. Trimming removed 4 bases from V and 0 bases from J, with 17 bases in between. The DNA for the CDR3 is TGCGCCAGCAGCCCAGTCGGCGGGGAAAGCTCCTACAATGAGCAGTTCTTC. It translates to CASSPVGGESSYNEQFF.

The CDR3, as DNA: TGTGCCAGCAGTCTCGACAGGATAACGAACACTGAAGCTTTCTTT. As protein: CASSLDRITNTEAFF. The rearrangement links TRBV6-5 to TRBJ1-1; possible D gene TRBD1, 6 bases. The germline V gene has CDR1 MNHEY and CDR2 SVGAGI. CDR3 length: 15 amino acids. Deletions cut 5 bases from V and 1 base from J, with 14 bases between.

The rearrangement joins TRBV18 to TRBJ1-5; D possibly corresponds to TRBD1 (5 bases). CDR3 length: 14 amino acids. Germline CDR1 KGHSH, CDR2 LQKENI. The germline V and J ends were trimmed by 3 bases and 7 bases, with 13 bases remaining between them. CDR3 amino acids: CASSPSGGDQPQHF. As DNA, the CDR3 is TGTGCCAGCTCACCCTCGGGGGGGGACCAGCCCCAGCATTTT.

Concerning this clone: Sequence at one end of the junction differs from germline and may be a read error. This rearrangement joins TRBV7-2 to TRBJ1-2; tentatively, D is TRBD1 (6 bases). The V gene's germline CDR1 is SGHTA and CDR2 FQGNSA. The CDR3 covers 18 residues. CDR3 in amino acids: CASSLVFGRGSAKYGYTF. CDR3 in DNA: TGTGCCAGCAGCTTAGTGTTCGGCAGGGGAAGCGCTAAATATGGCTACACCTTC.

This chain links TRBV10-2 with TRBJ1-2, with no clear D. The CDR3 runs to 16 residues. The V gene lost 3 bases and the J gene lost 1 base, with 15 bases spanning the gap. Germline CDR1 reads WSHSY; CDR2 reads SAAADI. CDR3 region: CASSDLRENLNYGYTF. The CDR3 bases are TGCGCCAGCAGTGATCTTCGGGAAAACCTTAACTATGGCTACACCTTC.

V usage is TRBV6-5 and J usage is TRBJ2-7; TRBD1 might be the D (6 bases). The CDR3 has 16 residues. Germline CDR1 is MNHEY and CDR2 is SVGAGI. V dropped 4 bases and J dropped 1 base, with 17 bases sitting between them. CDR3 in DNA: TGTGCCAGCAGTTCGGCCGGGACAACTACTTCCTACGAGCAGTACTTC. Protein product: CASSSAGTTTSYEQYF.